This T cell receptor (beta chain) was recorded in a study of blood T cell repertoires in COVID-19. Across the study: Spain, Italy and the United States supplied samples that represented acute and convalescent COVID-19. Sources were T cells, B-cell-depleted T cells, or PBMCs; the material itself was cDNA or gDNA.

This CDR3 contains 16 residues. Trimming removed 4 bases from V and 6 bases from J; junction bases left unmatched: 8. Germline assignment: CDR1 SGHNT and CDR2 YYREEE (reference sequence). Repertoires were generated with immunoSEQ multiplex PCR, while TCRdb's copy carries only in-frame clones and drops some. Of 160,000 or so clones listed, about 91% were seen once; the top ten hold approximately 1.4%. This rearrangement joins TRBV5-4 to TRBJ1-6; the match to TRBD1 covers 9 bases. Sequenced: peripheral blood. The source of this sequence is a woman in her forties or fifties with acute or convalescent COVID-19. The CDR3 DNA follows: TGTGCCAGCAGCGGACAGGGGAGAACTCTTAATTCACCCCTCCACTTT. Translation gives CASSGQGRTLNSPLHF.